This record covers a single TCR beta chain. It has no known antigen specificity. No per-base quality is available; no much larger clone lies one base away. The data originate from a study of radiotherapy plus CTLA-4 blockade in lung cancer (dated by TCRdb to 2016 to 2019). As for the study more broadly: Among enrolled patients, 15% to 20% had an objective response and 31% reached disease control.

The library was obtained by the immunoSEQ multiplex PCR assay. Not all clones reach the TCRdb copy of this immuneACCESS table, which keeps in-frame sequences only. Checked studies attribute under half of the gap to unresolved V genes and leave the rest unexplained. A total of about 49,000 clones appear in this sample, roughly three quarters of them only once. Of the sample, approximately 10% is held by the ten largest clones. Inclusive of the bounding cysteine and phenylalanine, the CDR3 is 20 residues long. Only the CDR3 portion is preserved as DNA: 60 bases, with reading frame beginning at the first base. Focal radiation therapy combined with CTLA-4 blockade (ipilimumab) was tested in patients with chemo-refractory metastatic non-small-cell lung cancer. Overall study results and their limits: After treatment with radiotherapy and ipilimumab, TCR clones that originated in tumors expanded in peripheral blood. The strongest predictors of response were reported to be early dynamic shifts in blood T cell clones along with a rise in serum interferon-beta following radiation.

This receptor was identified in a human donor with non-small cell lung cancer who had stable disease on radiotherapy plus ipilimumab. The rearranged chain carries TRBV21-1 and TRBJ2-1; TRBD1, the table's D call, lacks a check against the DNA. TRBV21-1 is classified as a pseudogene. The sequencing here drew on peripheral blood, taken from a patient treated with radiotherapy plus ipilimumab. The CDR3: CASSKSPRGQATPSYNEQFF. The DNA sequence is given as TGTGCCAGCAGCAAAAGCCCTAGAGGACAGGCCACACCCTCCTACAATGAGCAGTTCTTC.